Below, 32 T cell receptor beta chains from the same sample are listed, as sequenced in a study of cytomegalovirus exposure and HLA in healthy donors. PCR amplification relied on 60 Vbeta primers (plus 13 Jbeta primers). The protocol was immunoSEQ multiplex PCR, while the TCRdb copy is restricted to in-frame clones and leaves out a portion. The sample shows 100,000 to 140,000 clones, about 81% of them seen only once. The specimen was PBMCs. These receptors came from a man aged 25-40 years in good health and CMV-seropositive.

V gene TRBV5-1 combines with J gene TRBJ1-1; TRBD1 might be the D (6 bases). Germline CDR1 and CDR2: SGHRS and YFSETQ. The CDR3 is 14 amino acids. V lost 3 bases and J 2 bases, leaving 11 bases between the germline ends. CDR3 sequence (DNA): TGCGCCAGCAGCTCGGGACACGCCAACACTGAAGCTTTCTTT. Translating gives CASSSGHANTEAFF.

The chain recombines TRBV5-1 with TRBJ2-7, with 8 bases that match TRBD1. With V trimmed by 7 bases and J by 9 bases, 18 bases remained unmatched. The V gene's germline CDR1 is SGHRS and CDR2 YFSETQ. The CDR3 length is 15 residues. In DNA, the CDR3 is TGCGCCAGCGCGGCGGAGGGACAGGCCGTGGGGGGGCAGTACTTC. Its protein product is CASAAEGQAVGGQYF.

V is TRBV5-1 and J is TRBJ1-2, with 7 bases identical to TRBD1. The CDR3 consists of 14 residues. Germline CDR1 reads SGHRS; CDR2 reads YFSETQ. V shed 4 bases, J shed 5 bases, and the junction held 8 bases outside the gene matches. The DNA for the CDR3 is TGCGCCAGCAGCACAGGGGTTCGCGGGTATGGCTACACCTTC. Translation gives CASSTGVRGYGYTF. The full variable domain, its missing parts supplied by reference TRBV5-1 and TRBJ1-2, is KAGVTQTPRYLIKTRGQQVTLSCSPISGHRSVSWYQQTPGQGLQFLFEYFSETQRNKGNFPGRFSGRQFSNSRSEMNVSTLELGDSALYLCASSTGVRGYGYTFGSGTRLTVV.

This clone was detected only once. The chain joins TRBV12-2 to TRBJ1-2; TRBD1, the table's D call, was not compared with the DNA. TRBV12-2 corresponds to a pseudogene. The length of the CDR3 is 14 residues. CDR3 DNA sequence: TGTGCAAGTCGCTCGGGACAGGGGGCGAATGGCTACACCTTC. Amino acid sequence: CASRSGQGANGYTF.

The CDR3 nucleotides are TGTGCCAGCAGCTTACAATTCCCGACAAAAAACACCGGGGAGCTGTTTTTT. Its translation is CASSLQFPTKNTGELFF. The chain combines TRBV7-3 with TRBJ2-2; D is ambiguous. V shed 2 bases and J shed 2 bases, with 15 bases lying between them. The germline V gene has CDR1 SGHTA and CDR2 FQGTGA. This CDR3 has 17 amino acids.

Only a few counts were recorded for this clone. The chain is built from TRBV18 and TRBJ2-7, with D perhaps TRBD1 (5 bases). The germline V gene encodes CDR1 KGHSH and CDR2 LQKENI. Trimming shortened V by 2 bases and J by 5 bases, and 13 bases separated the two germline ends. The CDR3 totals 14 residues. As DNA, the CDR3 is TGTGCCAGCTCACCAGGGGCGGCTGACCACGAGCAGTACTTC. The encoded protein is CASSPGAADHEQYF.

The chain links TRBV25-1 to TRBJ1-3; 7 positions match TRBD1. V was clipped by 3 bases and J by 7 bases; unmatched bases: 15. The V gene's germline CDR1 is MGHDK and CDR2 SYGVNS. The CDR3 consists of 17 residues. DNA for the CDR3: TGTGCCAGCAGTGACCATCGTAGGGGGCTGGAGAGGAACACCATATATTTT. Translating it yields CASSDHRRGLERNTIYF.

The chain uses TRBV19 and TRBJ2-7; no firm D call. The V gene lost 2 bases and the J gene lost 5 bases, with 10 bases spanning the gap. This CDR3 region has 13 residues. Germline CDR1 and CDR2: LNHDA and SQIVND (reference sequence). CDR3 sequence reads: CASSISGRHEQYF. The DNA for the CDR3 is TGTGCCAGTAGTATATCGGGTAGGCACGAGCAGTACTTC.

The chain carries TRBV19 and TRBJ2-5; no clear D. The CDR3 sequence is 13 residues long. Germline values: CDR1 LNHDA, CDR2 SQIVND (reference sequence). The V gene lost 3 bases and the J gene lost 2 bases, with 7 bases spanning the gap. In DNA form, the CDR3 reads TGTGCCAGTAGTATCGGAGTTCAAGAGACCCAGTACTTC. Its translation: CASSIGVQETQYF.

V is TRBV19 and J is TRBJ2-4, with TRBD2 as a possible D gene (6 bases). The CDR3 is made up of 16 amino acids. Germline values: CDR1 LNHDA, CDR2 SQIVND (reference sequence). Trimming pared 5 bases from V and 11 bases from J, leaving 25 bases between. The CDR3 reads CASSPGPGDSKFVQYF. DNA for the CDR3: TGTGCCAGTAGTCCCGGGCCTGGGGACTCAAAATTCGTTCAGTACTTC.

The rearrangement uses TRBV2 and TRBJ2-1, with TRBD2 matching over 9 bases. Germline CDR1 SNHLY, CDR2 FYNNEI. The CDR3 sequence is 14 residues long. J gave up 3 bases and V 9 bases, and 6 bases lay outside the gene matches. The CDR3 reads CASKGLARYNEQFF. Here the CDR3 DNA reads TGTGCCAGTAAGGGACTAGCTCGCTACAATGAGCAGTTCTTC.

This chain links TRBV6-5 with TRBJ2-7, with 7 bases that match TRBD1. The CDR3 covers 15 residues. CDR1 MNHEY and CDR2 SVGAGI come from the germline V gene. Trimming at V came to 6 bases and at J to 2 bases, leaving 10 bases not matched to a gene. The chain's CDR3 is CASRTTGVVPYEQYF. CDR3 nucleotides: TGTGCCAGCAGGACAACAGGGGTCGTCCCCTACGAGCAGTACTTC.

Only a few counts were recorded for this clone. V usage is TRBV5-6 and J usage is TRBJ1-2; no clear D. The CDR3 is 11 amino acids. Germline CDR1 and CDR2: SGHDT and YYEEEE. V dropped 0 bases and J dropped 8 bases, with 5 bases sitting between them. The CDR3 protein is CASSLASGYTF. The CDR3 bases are TGTGCCAGCAGCTTGGCGTCGGGCTACACCTTC.

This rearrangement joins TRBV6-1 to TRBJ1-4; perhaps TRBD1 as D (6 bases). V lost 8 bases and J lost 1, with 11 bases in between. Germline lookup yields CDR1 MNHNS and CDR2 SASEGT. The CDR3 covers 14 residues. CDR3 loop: CASHEQGTNEKLFF. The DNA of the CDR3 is TGTGCCAGCCATGAACAGGGAACTAATGAAAAACTGTTTTTT.

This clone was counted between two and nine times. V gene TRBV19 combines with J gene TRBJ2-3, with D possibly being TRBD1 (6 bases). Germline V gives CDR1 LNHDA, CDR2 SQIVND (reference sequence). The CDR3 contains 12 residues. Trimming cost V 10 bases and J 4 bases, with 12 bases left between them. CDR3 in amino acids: CANLQGSDTQYF. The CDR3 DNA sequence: TGTGCCAATCTACAGGGATCAGATACGCAGTATTTT.

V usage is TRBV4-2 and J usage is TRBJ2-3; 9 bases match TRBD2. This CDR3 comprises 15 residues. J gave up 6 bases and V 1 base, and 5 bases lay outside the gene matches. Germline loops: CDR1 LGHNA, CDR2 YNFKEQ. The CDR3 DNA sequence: TGTGCCAGCAGCCAAGGGCGGGGGGGCTTGGATACGCAGTATTTT. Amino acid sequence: CASSQGRGGLDTQYF.

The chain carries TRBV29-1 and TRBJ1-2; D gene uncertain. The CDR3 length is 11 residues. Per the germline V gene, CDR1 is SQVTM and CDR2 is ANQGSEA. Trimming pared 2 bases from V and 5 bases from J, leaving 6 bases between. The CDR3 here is CSVEQIYGYTF. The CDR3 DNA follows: TGCAGCGTTGAACAGATTTATGGCTACACCTTC. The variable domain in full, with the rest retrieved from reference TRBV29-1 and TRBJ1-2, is SAVISQKPSRDICQRGTSLTIQCQVDSQVTMMFWYRQQPGQSLTLIATANQGSEATYESGFVIDKFPISRPNLTFSTLTVSNMSPEDSSIYLCSVEQIYGYTFGSGTRLTVV.

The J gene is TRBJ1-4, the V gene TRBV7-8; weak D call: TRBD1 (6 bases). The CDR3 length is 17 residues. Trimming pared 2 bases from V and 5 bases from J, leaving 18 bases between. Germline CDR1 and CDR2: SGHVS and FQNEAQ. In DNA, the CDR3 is TGTGCCAGCAGCTTACTCCCAGGACAGCGGGAAAATGAAAAACTGTTTTTT. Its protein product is CASSLLPGQRENEKLFF.

The CDR3: CASSQGDSTSTDTQYF. The DNA of the CDR3 is TGCGCCAGCAGCCAAGGGGACAGTACTAGCACAGATACGCAGTATTTT. The chain combines TRBV4-1 with TRBJ2-3; the match to TRBD1 covers 7 bases. CDR1 is MGHRA, CDR2 YSYEKL, per germline. CDR3 length: 16 residues. The junction had 4 bases not matched to a gene; V was cut back by 1 base and J by 0 bases.

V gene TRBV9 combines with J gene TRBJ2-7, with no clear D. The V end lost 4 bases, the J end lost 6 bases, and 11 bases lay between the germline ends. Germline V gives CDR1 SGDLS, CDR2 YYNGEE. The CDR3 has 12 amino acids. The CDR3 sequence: CASSPRGAEQYF. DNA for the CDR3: TGTGCCAGCAGCCCCCGCGGTGCCGAGCAGTACTTC.

The DNA of the CDR3 is TGTGCCAGCAGTTATTTCGGACAGGGGGGTGGCTACACCTTC. Protein sequence: CASSYFGQGGGYTF. V and J are TRBV6-5 and TRBJ1-2; 10 nucleotides match TRBD1. The CDR3 has 14 residues. With 3 bases clipped from V and 7 bases from J, the junction kept 5 bases outside the gene matches. Germline CDR1 is MNHEY and CDR2 is SVGAGI.

The CDR3 bases are TGTGCCAGCTCACCGGACAGGCTACCCTCTGGGGCCAACGTCCTGACTTTC. Its protein product is CASSPDRLPSGANVLTF. The chain couples TRBV18 to TRBJ2-6; 7 nucleotides line up with TRBD1. This CDR3 has 17 residues. Germline CDR1 KGHSH, CDR2 LQKENI. The trim removed 3 bases at V and 0 bases at J, leaving 5 bases unmatched.

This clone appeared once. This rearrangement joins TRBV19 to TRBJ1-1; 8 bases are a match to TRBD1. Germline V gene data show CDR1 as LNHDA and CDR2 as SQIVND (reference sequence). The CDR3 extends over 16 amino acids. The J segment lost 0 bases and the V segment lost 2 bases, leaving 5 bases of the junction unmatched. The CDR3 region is CASSITGQALNTEAFF. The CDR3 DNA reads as TGTGCCAGTAGTATAACGGGACAGGCCCTGAACACTGAAGCTTTCTTT.

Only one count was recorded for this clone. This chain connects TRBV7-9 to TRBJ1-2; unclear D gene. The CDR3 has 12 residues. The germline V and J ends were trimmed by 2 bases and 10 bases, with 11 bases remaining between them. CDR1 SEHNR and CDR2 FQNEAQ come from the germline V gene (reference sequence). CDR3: CASSLYREDYTF. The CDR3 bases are TGTGCCAGCAGCTTATACCGAGAAGACTACACCTTC.

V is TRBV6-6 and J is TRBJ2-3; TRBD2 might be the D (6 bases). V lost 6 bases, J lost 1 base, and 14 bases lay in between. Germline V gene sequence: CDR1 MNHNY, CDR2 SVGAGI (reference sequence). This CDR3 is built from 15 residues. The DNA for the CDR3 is TGTGCCAGCAGCGGACCCGGGAGAGGCACAGATACGCAGTATTTT. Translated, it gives CASSGPGRGTDTQYF.

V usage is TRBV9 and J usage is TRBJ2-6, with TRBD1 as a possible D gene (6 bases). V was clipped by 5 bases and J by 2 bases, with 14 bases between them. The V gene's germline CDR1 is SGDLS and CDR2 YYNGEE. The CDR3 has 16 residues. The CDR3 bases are TGTGCCAGCAGTTGGCACAGGGTGGCTGGGGCCAACGTCCTGACTTTC. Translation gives CASSWHRVAGANVLTF.

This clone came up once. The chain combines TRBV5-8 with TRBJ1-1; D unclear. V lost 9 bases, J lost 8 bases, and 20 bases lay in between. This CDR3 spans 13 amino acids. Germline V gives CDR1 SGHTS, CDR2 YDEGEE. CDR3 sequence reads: CATYPPLVGEAFF. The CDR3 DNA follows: TGTGCCACCTATCCGCCCCTTGTCGGGGAAGCTTTCTTT.

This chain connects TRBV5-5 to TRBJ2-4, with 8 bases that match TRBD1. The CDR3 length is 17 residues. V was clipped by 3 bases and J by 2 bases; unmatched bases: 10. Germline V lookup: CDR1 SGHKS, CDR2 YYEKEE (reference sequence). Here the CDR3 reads CASSSDQGARSKNIQYF. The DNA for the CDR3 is TGTGCCAGCAGCTCCGATCAGGGGGCAAGGTCCAAAAACATTCAGTACTTC.

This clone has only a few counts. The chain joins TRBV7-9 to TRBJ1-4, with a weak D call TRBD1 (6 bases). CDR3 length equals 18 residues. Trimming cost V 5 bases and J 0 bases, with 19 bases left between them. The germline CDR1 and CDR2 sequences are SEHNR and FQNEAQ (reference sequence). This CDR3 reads CASSEGHLIRTTNEKLFF. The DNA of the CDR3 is TGTGCCAGCAGCGAGGGACATCTCATCAGAACAACTAATGAAAAACTGTTTTTT.

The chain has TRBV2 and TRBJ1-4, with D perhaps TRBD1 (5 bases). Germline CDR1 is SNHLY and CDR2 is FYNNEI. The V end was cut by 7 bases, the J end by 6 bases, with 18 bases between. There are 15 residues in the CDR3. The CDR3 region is CASKSFGGRDEKLFF. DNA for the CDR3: TGTGCCAGCAAGTCGTTCGGGGGGAGGGATGAAAAACTGTTTTTT.

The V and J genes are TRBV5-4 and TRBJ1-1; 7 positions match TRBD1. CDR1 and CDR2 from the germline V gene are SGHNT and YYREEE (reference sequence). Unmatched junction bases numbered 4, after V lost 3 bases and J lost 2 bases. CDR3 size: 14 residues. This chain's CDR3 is CASSYYRGNTEAFF. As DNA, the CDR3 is TGTGCCAGCAGCTACTACAGGGGTAACACTGAAGCTTTCTTT.

CDR3 sequence reads: CASSGNTPGNTGELFF. In nucleotides, the CDR3 is TGTGCCAGCTCCGGCAATACTCCGGGTAACACCGGGGAGCTGTTTTTT. The rearrangement uses TRBV18 and TRBJ2-2; D unresolved. V lost 6 bases and J 2 bases, leaving 16 bases between the germline ends. This CDR3 comprises 16 residues. Germline-derived CDR1 and CDR2 are KGHSH and LQKENI.